This T cell receptor beta chain emerged from a study of cytomegalovirus exposure and HLA in healthy donors. Study-wide background: The roughly 120 validation repertoires used the same platform as the roughly 670 first-cohort repertoires (as reported by a later analysis).

Germline CDR1 SGHRS, CDR2 YFSETQ. Trimming removed 0 bases at V and 0 bases at J, with 7 bases between. This CDR3 contains 16 residues. Using immunoSEQ multiplex PCR, the repertoire was profiled, and TCRdb retains in-frame clones only, with some absent. The sample lists 95,000 to 150,000 clones, about 85% occurring once. This clone was recorded once. Its antigen is unknown. Whole-study results and caveats: In the roughly 110 validation repertoires, about 94% of cluster scores exceeded 0, per a later analysis.

This chain uses TRBV5-1 with TRBJ1-6; D not resolved. Source material: PBMCs. The clonotype originates from a woman aged 25 to 39 in good health and CMV-seronegative. The CDR3 region has the DNA TGCGCCAGCAGCTTGGAAGGGAGCTCCTATAATTCACCCCTCCACTTT. Protein product: CASSLEGSSYNSPLHF.